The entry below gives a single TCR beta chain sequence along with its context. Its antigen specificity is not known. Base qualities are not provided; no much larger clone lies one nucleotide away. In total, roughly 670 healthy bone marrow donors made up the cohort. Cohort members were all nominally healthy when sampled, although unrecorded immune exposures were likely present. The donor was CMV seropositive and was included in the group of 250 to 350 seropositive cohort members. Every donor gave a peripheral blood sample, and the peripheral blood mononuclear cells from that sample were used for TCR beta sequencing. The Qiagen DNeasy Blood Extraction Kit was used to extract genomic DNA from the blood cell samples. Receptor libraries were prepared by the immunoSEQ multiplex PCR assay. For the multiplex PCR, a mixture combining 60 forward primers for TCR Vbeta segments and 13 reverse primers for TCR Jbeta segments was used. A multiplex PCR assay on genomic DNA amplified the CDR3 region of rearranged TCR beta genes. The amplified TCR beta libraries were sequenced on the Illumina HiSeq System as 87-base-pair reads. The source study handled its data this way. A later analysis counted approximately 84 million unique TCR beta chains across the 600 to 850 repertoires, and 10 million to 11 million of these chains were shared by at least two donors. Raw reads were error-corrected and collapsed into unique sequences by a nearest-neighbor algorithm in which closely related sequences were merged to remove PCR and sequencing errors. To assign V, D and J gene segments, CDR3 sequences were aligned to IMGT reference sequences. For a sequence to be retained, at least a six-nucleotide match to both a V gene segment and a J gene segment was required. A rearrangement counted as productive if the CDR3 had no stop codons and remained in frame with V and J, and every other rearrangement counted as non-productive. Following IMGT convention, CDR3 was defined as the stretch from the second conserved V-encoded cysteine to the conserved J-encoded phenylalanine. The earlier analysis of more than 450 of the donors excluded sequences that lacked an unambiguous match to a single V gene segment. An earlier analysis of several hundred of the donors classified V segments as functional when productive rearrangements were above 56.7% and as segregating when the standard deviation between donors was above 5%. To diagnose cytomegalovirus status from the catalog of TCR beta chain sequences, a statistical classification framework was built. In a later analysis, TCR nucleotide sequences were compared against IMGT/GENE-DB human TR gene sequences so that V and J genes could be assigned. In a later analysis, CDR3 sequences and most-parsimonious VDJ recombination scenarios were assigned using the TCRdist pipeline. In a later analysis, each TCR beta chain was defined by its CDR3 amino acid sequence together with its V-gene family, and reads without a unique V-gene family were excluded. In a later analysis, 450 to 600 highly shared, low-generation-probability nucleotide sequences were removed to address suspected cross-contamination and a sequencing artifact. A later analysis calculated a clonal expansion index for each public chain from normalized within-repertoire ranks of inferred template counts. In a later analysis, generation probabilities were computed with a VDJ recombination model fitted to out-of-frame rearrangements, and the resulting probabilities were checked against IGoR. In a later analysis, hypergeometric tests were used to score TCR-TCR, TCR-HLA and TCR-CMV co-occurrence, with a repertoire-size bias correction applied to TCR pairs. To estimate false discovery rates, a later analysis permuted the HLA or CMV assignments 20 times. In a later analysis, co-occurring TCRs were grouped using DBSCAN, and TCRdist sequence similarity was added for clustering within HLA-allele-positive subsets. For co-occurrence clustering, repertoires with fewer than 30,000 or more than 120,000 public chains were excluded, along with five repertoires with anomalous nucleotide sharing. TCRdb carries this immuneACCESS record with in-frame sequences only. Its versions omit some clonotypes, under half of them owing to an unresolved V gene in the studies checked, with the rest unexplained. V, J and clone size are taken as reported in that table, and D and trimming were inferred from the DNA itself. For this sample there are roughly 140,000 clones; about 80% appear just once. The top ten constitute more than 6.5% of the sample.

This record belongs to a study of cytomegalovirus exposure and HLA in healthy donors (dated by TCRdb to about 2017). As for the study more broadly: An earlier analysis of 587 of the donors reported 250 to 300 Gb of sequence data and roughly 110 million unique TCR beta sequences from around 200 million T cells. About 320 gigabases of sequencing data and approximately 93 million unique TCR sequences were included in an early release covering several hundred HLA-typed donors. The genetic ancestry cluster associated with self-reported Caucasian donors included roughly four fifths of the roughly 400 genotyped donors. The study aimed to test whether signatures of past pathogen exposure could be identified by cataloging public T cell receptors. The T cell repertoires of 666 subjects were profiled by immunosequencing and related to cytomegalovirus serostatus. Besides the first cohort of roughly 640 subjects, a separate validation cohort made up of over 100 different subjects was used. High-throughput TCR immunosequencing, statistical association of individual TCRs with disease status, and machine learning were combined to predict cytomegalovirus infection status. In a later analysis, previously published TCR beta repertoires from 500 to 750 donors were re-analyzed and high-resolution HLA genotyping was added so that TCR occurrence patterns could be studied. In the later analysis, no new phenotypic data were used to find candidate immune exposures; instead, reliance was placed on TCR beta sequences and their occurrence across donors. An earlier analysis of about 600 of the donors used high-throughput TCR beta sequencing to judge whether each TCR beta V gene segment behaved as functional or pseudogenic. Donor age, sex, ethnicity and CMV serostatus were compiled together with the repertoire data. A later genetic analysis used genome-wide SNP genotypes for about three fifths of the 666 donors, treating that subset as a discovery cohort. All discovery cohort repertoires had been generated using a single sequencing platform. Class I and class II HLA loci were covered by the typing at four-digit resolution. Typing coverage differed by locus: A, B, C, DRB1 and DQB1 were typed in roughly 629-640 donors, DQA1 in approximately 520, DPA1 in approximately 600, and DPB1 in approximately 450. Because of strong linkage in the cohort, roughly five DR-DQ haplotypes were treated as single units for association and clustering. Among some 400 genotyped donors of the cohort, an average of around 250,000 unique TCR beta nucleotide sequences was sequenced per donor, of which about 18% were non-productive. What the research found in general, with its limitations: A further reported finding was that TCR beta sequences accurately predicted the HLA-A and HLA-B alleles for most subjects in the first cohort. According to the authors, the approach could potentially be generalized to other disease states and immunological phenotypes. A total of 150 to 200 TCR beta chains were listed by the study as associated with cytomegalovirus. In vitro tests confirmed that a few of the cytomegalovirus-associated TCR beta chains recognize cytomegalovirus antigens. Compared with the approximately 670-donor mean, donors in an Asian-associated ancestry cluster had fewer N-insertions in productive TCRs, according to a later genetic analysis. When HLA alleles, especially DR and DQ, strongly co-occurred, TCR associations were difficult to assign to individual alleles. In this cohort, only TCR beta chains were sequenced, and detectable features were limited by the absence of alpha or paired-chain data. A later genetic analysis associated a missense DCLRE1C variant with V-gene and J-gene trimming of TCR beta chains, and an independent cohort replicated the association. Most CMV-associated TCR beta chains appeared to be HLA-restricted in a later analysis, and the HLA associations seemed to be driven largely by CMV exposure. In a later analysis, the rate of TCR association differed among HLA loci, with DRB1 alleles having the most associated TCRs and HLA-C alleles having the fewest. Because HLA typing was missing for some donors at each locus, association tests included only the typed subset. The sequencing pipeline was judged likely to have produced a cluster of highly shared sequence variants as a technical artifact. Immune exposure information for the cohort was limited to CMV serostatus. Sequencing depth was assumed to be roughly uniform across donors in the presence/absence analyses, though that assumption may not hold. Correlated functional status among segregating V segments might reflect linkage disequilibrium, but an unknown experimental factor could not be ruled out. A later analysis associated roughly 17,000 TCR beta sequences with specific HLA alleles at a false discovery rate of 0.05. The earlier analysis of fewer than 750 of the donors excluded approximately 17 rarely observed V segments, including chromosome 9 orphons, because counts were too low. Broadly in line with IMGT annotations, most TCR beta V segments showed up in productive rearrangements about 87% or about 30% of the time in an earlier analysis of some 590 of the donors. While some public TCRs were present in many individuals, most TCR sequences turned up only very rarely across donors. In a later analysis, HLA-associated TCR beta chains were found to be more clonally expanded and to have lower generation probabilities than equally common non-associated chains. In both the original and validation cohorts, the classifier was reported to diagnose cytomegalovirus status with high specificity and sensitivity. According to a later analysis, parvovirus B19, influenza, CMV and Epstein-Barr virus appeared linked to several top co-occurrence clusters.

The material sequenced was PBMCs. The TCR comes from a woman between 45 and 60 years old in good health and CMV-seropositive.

The DNA sequence reads TGTGCCAGCAGTTACGGGACAGGGGCTTTCGGCGAGCAGTACTTC. It translates to CASSYGTGAFGEQYF. The chain joins TRBV6-6 to TRBJ2-7, with 10 bases aligning to TRBD1. The CDR3 covers 15 residues, taking in both the cysteine and the phenylalanine. The sequence is cut down to CDR3 DNA, 45 bases in frame from base 1. V and J are trimmed by 2 bases and 6 bases, and the gene matches miss 7 bases of the junction. CDR1 and CDR2 (MNHNY, SVGAGI) derive from the germline V gene (reference sequence).